The entry below describes one T cell receptor (beta chain). The data originate from a study of blood T cell repertoires in COVID-19. Method: immunoSEQ multiplex PCR; TCRdb's copy keeps in-frame clones and lacks some. Among under 200,000 clones listed, roughly 75% were seen once. CDR1 and CDR2 (germline): SGHRS, YFSETQ. Trimming took 0 bases from V and 0 from J, leaving 10 bases between them. The CDR3 length is 16 residues. The origin of this receptor is a man in his 70s with active or convalescent COVID-19. The chain carries TRBV5-1 and TRBJ2-1; no definite D call. Sequencing was performed on peripheral blood. CDR3 nucleotide sequence: TGCGCCAGCAGCTTGGCCGTTTCCAGCTCCTACAATGAGCAGTTCTTC. Residues: CASSLAVSSSYNEQFF.